This TCR beta chain is drawn from a study of shared clonotypes between healthy human individuals. Looking at the study overall: Per donor, CD8 memory used one plate, CD8 naive used two, CD4 memory used three and CD4 naive used three.

Regarding the study as a whole: Naive subsets typically showed greater estimated richness than memory subsets. Some clonotypes were shared by all four sorted-subset donors, while others were not shared. The non-shared ones had lower generation probabilities than the shared ones.

With respect to this clone: Its cognate antigen is unknown.

The data were produced by immunoSEQ multiplex PCR, yet TCRdb's version contains in-frame clones alone and is incomplete. The sample records millions of clones, 90% to 95% being singletons. Healthy HIV-negative adults without recent acute infections or vaccinations served as donors. The V and J ends lost 2 bases and 8 bases respectively, with 16 bases between them. Germline lookup yields CDR1 MDHEN and CDR2 SYDVKM. The CDR3 extends over 14 amino acids. The sequencing sample was made of naive CD4+ T cells sorted from blood. Subset here: CD45RA+ positively selected. The clonotype originates from a man aged 18 to 30 in good health. The rearrangement joins TRBV28 to TRBJ2-7, with D tentatively TRBD1 (5 bases). The CDR3 bases are TGTGCCAGCAGTTTAAACCTTTCCCCAGGGAAGCAGTACTTC. Translated, it gives CASSLNLSPGKQYF.